This T cell receptor beta chain was found in a study of blood T cell repertoires in COVID-19. About the study: Researchers got acute and convalescent COVID-19 samples from the United States, Italy and Spain. Sample material is recorded as cDNA or gDNA derived from T cells, B-cell-depleted T cells, or PBMCs.

V was clipped by 1 base and J by 6 bases, with 15 bases between them. The CDR3 covers 16 residues. The germline V gene has CDR1 LGHDT and CDR2 YNNKEL (reference sequence). Under the authors' procedure: Estimation of nucleated cell counts was performed using reference gene primer amplification. Libraries were prepared by immunoSEQ multiplex PCR; TCRdb keeps only in-frame clonotypes and omits some of them. That table supplies the V and J calls and clone size; D and trimming were determined from the DNA. The profile shows 130,000 or so clones, approximately 80% of them singletons. The sample comprised peripheral blood. This rearrangement joins TRBV3-1 (or the pseudogene TRBV3-2) to TRBJ1-4, with D maybe TRBD1 (6 bases). The sequence derives from a woman aged 60 to 75 with acute or convalescent COVID-19. The CDR3 loop reads CASSQGIGGAYEKLFF. The DNA for the CDR3 is TGTGCCAGCAGCCAAGGAATTGGGGGCGCCTATGAAAAACTGTTTTTT.